Listed below are T cell receptor beta chains from one sample, sequenced in a study of breast tumors, draining lymph nodes, adjacent tissues. MiXCR, run by TCRdb on the multiplex PCR reads, gives a single entry per CDR3 protein. The sample lists about 300,000 distinct CDR3 sequences, under 35% occurring once. The sequenced sample consisted of axillary lymph node tissue. These receptors came from a female donor with breast cancer. Some clones in this sample may be carry-over from other donors' samples. Both conserved end residues are part of each CDR3. A D gene is named only where the DNA matches it firmly. Size tells how often a clone was seen (once, few, many) or the class of an expanded clone, and some rows leave it out.

>many|TRBD2|TRBJ2-7|TRBV10-2
CASSETSGRQRYEQYF
TGCGCCAGCAGTGAAACTAGCGGGAGGCAACGTTACGAGCAGTACTTC
>many|.|TRBJ1-4|TRBV11-2
CASSPAYEKLFF
TGTGCCAGCTCCCCAGCCTATGAAAAACTGTTTTTT
>many|TRBD2|TRBJ2-2|TRBV24-1
CATILPGLAVDTGELFF
TGTGCCACCATCCTGCCGGGACTAGCGGTCGACACCGGGGAGCTGTTTTTT
>many|.|TRBJ2-7|TRBV20-1
CSARGDATYEQYF
TGCAGTGCTAGAGGAGACGCCACCTACGAGCAGTACTTC
>.|TRBD1|TRBJ1-4|TRBV19
CANRGTEKLFF
TGTGCCAACAGGGGTACGGAAAAACTGTTTTTT
>many|.|TRBJ1-6|TRBV9
CASSVGLPGNSPLHF
TGTGCCAGCAGCGTAGGACTACCAGGGAATTCACCCCTCCACTTT
>few|.|TRBJ2-3|TRBV28
CASQGFTDTQYF
TGTGCCAGCCAGGGTTTCACAGATACGCAGTATTTT
>many|TRBD1|TRBJ1-5|TRBV6-6
CASSLSRDRDQPQHF
TGTGCCAGCAGTTTATCCCGGGACAGAGATCAGCCCCAGCATTTT
>.|TRBD1|TRBJ1-4|TRBV5-1
CASSTSGQGGEKLFF
TGCGCCAGCAGCACCTCGGGACAGGGTGGTGAAAAACTGTTTTTT
>many|TRBD2|TRBJ2-1|TRBV13
CASSLVSLAGVGEQFF
TGTGCCAGCAGCTTAGTGAGCCTAGCGGGAGTTGGGGAGCAGTTCTTC
>.|TRBD1|TRBJ1-1|TRBV3-1
CASSRDSSEAFF
TGTGCCAGCAGCCGGGACAGCTCTGAAGCTTTCTTT
>.|.|TRBJ2-6|TRBV24-1
CATSDLPNTGANVLTF
TGTGCCACCAGTGATCTCCCCAACACCGGGGCCAACGTCCTGACTTTC
>.|.|TRBJ2-1|TRBV19
CASSIFWLGLRYEQFF
TGTGCCAGTAGTATATTTTGGCTAGGTTTACGGTATGAGCAGTTCTTC
>many|TRBD2|TRBJ2-5|TRBV5-8
CASSVGSGSETQYF
TGTGCCAGCAGCGTTGGTAGCGGGAGTGAGACCCAGTACTTC
>few|.|TRBJ2-7|TRBV6-2/TRBV6-3
CASSPPTRKSYEQYF
TGTGCCAGCAGTCCCCCGACTAGGAAGTCCTACGAGCAGTACTTC
>many|.|TRBJ1-2|TRBV20-1
CSARNRGGGYGYTF
TGCAGTGCTAGAAACAGAGGGGGGGGCTATGGCTACACCTTC
>many|.|TRBJ2-6|TRBV12-3/TRBV12-4
CASRRSGANVLTF
TGTGCCAGCCGAAGGTCTGGGGCCAACGTCCTGACTTTC
>few|TRBD2|TRBJ2-1|TRBV11-3
CASTAGGRGNEQFF
TGTGCCAGCACGGCGGGAGGCCGGGGTAATGAGCAGTTCTTC
>few|.|TRBJ2-4|TRBV19
CASSITRVTKNIQYF
TGTGCCAGTAGTATTACGCGGGTCACCAAAAACATTCAGTACTTC
>many|.|TRBJ2-3|TRBV12-3/TRBV12-4
CASRNRGGATDTQYF
TGTGCCAGCAGGAATAGGGGGGGGGCCACAGATACGCAGTATTTT
>many|TRBD1|TRBJ2-5|TRBV7-8
CASSLKGTVPQETQYF
TGTGCCAGCAGCTTAAAAGGGACAGTACCGCAAGAGACCCAGTACTTC
>many|TRBD2|TRBJ2-7|TRBV11-3
CASSLVGGRPSEQYF
TGTGCCAGCAGCTTAGTGGGCGGGAGACCCTCCGAGCAGTACTTC
>many|.|TRBJ1-3|TRBV7-8
CASSLEGTIGNTIYF
TGTGCCAGCAGCTTAGAGGGGACAATAGGAAACACCATATATTTT
>.|.|TRBJ2-1|TRBV27
CASSQIGLEQFF
TGTGCCAGCAGCCAGATAGGGTTGGAGCAGTTCTTC
>many|TRBD2|TRBJ2-2|TRBV7-8
CASSLVLREQVGELFF
TGTGCCAGCAGCTTAGTTTTGCGGGAGCAGGTCGGGGAGCTGTTTTTT
>many|TRBD2|TRBJ2-7|TRBV10-3
CAISPRRTSGAYEQYF
TGTGCCATCAGTCCCCGCCGGACTAGCGGGGCCTACGAGCAGTACTTC
>.|.|TRBJ2-1|TRBV5-5
CASRPGGQDTDTQFF
TGCGCCAGCAGGCCGGGAGGACAGGACACAGATACGCAGTTCTTC
>many|TRBD2|TRBJ2-1|TRBV7-9
CASSFDLAGVRGNEQFF
TGTGCCAGCAGCTTTGATCTAGCGGGGGTAAGGGGAAATGAGCAGTTCTTC
>.|.|TRBJ2-7|TRBV29-1
CSVGPGDYEQYF
TGCAGCGTAGGGCCAGGGGACTACGAGCAGTACTTC
>.|.|TRBJ2-7|TRBV6-2/TRBV6-3
CASRPGPPYEQYF
TGTGCCAGCAGGCCGGGACCCCCCTACGAGCAGTACTTC
>few|.|TRBJ1-6|TRBV11-2
CASSLDLRFQPYNSPLRF
TGTGCCAGCAGCTTAGATCTACGGTTCCAACCTTATAATTCACCCCTCCGCTTT